The 14 T cell receptor beta chains presented below share a single source sample, sequenced in a study of T cell repertoires in cytomegalovirus infection. Using its own MiXCR run on the reads, TCRdb lists one record per CDR3 protein. The sample contains under 500,000 distinct CDR3 sequences, about 39% of which appear only once. Their antigens remain unidentified. The sample here was cultured PBMCs, taken from culture after CMV antigen stimulation. The receptors stem from a human donor in good health (CMV status not recorded). Some clones in this sample may be carry-over from other donors' samples.

This chain links TRBV5-4 with TRBJ2-5; 12 bases agree with TRBD2. The CDR3 is made up of 14 amino acids. J was trimmed by 5 bases and V by 6 bases; bases with no gene match: 5. The germline V gene encodes CDR1 SGHNT and CDR2 YYREEE (reference sequence). CDR3 nucleotides: TGTGCCAGCACCCTAGCGGGGGGGTTGGAGACCCAGTACTTC. The encoded protein is CASTLAGGLETQYF.

V and J are TRBV19 and TRBJ2-1; D is uncertain. V lost 2 bases, J lost 9 bases, and 11 bases lay in between. CDR3 length: 13 amino acids. Germline assignment: CDR1 LNHDA and CDR2 SQIVND (reference sequence). For the CDR3, the DNA is TGTGCCAGTAGTATAAGATCGGCCATTGAGCAGTTCTTC. It yields the protein CASSIRSAIEQFF.

The chain combines TRBV28 with TRBJ1-1; no clear D gene. This CDR3 is 12 amino acids long. Germline values: CDR1 MDHEN, CDR2 SYDVKM. V was trimmed by 8 bases and J by 1 base, leaving 8 bases between them. The CDR3 sequence: CASDRRNTEAFF. DNA of the CDR3: TGTGCCAGCGACCGGAGGAACACTGAAGCTTTCTTT.

V and J are TRBV5-1 and TRBJ2-2; D assignment may be TRBD1 or TRBD2 (5 bases each). Germline V gene data show CDR1 as SGHRS and CDR2 as YFSETQ. Trimming removed 4 bases at V and 0 bases at J, with 10 bases between. The CDR3 covers 15 residues. In nucleotides, the CDR3 is TGCGCCAGCAGCCCCGGGGCACCGAACACCGGGGAGCTGTTTTTT. Translation gives CASSPGAPNTGELFF.

This clonotype was observed a handful of times. The gene calls are TRBV12-3 or TRBV12-4 and TRBJ1-5; TRBD1 matches at 7 bases. This CDR3 region has 12 residues. Trimming at V came to 7 bases and at J to 7 bases, leaving 4 bases not matched to a gene. CDR3 nucleotides: TGTGCCAGCAAGGGGGCTAAGCAGCCCCAGCATTTT. Its protein is CASKGAKQPQHF.

This clonotype was detected once. This chain connects TRBV6-1 to TRBJ1-6, with D maybe TRBD1 (6 bases). This CDR3 is built from 15 residues. CDR1 and CDR2 (germline): MNHNS, SASEGT. With 2 bases removed from V and 7 bases from J, the gap between germline ends came to 12 bases. The CDR3 bases are TGTGCCAGCAGTGAACTGCGTAGGGGGAATTCACCCCTCCACTTT. Translated, it gives CASSELRRGNSPLHF.

This clonotype showed up just a few times. V usage is TRBV7-9 and J usage is TRBJ2-1, with 7 bases that match TRBD2. The CDR3 length is 16 residues. The ends lost 0 bases at V and 6 bases at J; junction bases unmatched: 8. CDR1 SEHNR and CDR2 FQNEAQ come from the germline V gene (reference sequence). The CDR3 DNA sequence: TGTGCCAGCAGCTTAGCCGGCGGGAGATGGATCAATGAGCAGTTCTTC. Amino acids: CASSLAGGRWINEQFF.

This clonotype was detected only a few times. The V and J genes are TRBV7-2 and TRBJ2-1; the D gene could be TRBD1 or TRBD2 (6 bases each). CDR3 size: 14 residues. Germline values: CDR1 SGHTA, CDR2 FQGNSA. Between the trimmed V and J ends, which lost 5 bases and 4 bases, there was a span of 12 bases. This chain's CDR3 is CASSAGHPYNEQFF. Here the CDR3 DNA reads TGTGCCAGCAGCGCGGGACACCCTTACAATGAGCAGTTCTTC.

This clonotype was picked up a small number of times. The chain uses TRBV6-2 or TRBV6-3 and TRBJ2-4, with 7 bases matching TRBD2. CDR1 MNHEY and CDR2 SVGEGT come from the germline V gene. J was trimmed by 1 base and V by 5 bases; bases with no gene match: 5. The CDR3 loop spans 15 amino acids. The CDR3 DNA is TGTGCCAGCAGTCCTCAGGGAGGGGCCAAAAACATTCAGTACTTC. It codes for CASSPQGGAKNIQYF.

The chain couples TRBV6-2 or TRBV6-3 to TRBJ2-1, with 10 positions matching TRBD2. The V segment lost 8 bases and the J segment 8 bases; nucleotides outside the gene matches: 6. Germline CDR1 MNHEY, CDR2 SVGEGT. This CDR3 has 13 residues. CDR3 residues: CASQREGPDEQFF. For the CDR3, the DNA is TGTGCCAGCCAGCGGGAGGGCCCGGATGAGCAGTTCTTC.

V gene TRBV7-6 combines with J gene TRBJ1-6, with TRBD1 as a possible D gene (6 bases). Germline loops: CDR1 SGHVS, CDR2 FNYEAQ. Trimming removed 6 bases from V and 8 bases from J, with 14 bases in between. This CDR3 comprises 14 residues. CDR3 sequence: CASRKGEGHSPLHF. In DNA form, the CDR3 reads TGTGCCAGCAGAAAGGGGGAGGGCCATTCACCCCTCCACTTT.

The J gene is TRBJ2-5, the V gene TRBV6-2 or TRBV6-3; TRBD1 agrees at 10 bases. CDR1 MNHEY and CDR2 SVGEGT come from the germline V gene. This CDR3 has 14 residues. The V and J ends lost 3 bases and 7 bases, in that order; junction bases with no gene match: 5. This chain's CDR3 is CASSYRQGAGTQYF. The CDR3 bases are TGTGCCAGCAGTTATCGACAGGGGGCAGGGACCCAGTACTTC.

This CDR3 is CASSFGGQGTAGYTF. In DNA, the CDR3 is TGCGCCAGCAGCTTCGGCGGACAGGGGACTGCTGGCTACACCTTC. The genes are TRBV5-1 and TRBJ1-2; 9 bases match TRBD1. V was clipped by 2 bases and J by 7 bases; unmatched bases: 9. CDR1 is SGHRS and CDR2 is YFSETQ in the germline V gene. This CDR3 is 15 amino acids long.

In its sample, this clonotype was seen a few times. The chain joins TRBV6-2 or TRBV6-3 to TRBJ1-2; D is ambiguous. The CDR3 extends over 13 amino acids. The germline V gene has CDR1 MNHEY and CDR2 SVGEGT. V gave up 3 bases and J gave up 2 bases, with 7 bases separating them. In DNA form, the CDR3 reads TGTGCCAGCAGTTATTTGGGGAACTATGGCTACACCTTC. This gives the protein CASSYLGNYGYTF.